The 22 T cell receptor beta chains in this list originate from one sample, sequenced in a study of beta chain features in type 1 diabetes. Study-wide results and caveats: Moderate yet significant TCRB CDR3 shortening was seen in Type 1 diabetes patients in all four CD4+ subsets.

As every portion of the isolated RNA was reverse transcribed, the sequencing read expressed TCRB transcripts. TCRdb's table, derived via immunoSEQ multiplex PCR, lists solely in-frame clones and lacks some. The sample carries 600,000 to 700,000 clones, 9.5% to 15% recorded once. Which antigens these TCRs recognize remains unknown. Source material: naive CD4+ T cells from blood. The receptor set was obtained from a man younger than 45 with type 1 diabetes.

The rearrangement uses TRBV5-6 and TRBJ1-5; D is possibly TRBD1 (6 bases). This CDR3 has 14 residues. Looked up from germline, CDR1 is SGHDT and CDR2 is YYEEEE. V gave up 0 bases and J gave up 11 bases, with 15 bases separating them. In nucleotides, the CDR3 is TGTGCCAGCAGCTTGGCCACAGGGCTCGATGCCCAGCATTTT. Its translation is CASSLATGLDAQHF.

The gene calls are TRBV19 and TRBJ1-2, with D uncertain. CDR3 length: 14 residues. Germline CDR1 is LNHDA and CDR2 is SQIVND (reference sequence). V was pared by 5 bases and J by 2 bases, with 12 bases between. The CDR3 DNA reads as TGTGCCAGTAGTGAGTGGACTGGAAACTATGGCTACACCTTC. Translation: CASSEWTGNYGYTF.

The rearrangement links TRBV27 to TRBJ2-1, with 10 bases matching TRBD2. This CDR3 is 19 amino acids long. Germline-derived CDR1 and CDR2 are MNHEY and SMNVEV (reference sequence). The V and J ends lost 5 bases and 3 bases, in that order; junction bases with no gene match: 16. CDR3 in amino acids: CASSILLAGGSPDYNEQFF. The CDR3 bases are TGTGCCAGCAGTATCCTCTTAGCGGGGGGCTCTCCGGACTACAATGAGCAGTTCTTC.

V is TRBV4-2 and J is TRBJ2-3; D is undetermined. Trimming took off 1 base at V and 6 bases at J, with 8 bases between the two ends. CDR1 LGHNA and CDR2 YNFKEQ come from the germline V gene. This CDR3 region has 13 residues. The chain's CDR3 is CASSQADLDTQYF. As DNA, the CDR3 is TGTGCCAGCAGCCAAGCGGACCTGGATACGCAGTATTTT.

The J gene is TRBJ1-4, the V gene TRBV14; 7 bases are a match to TRBD1. The trim removed 4 bases at V and 12 bases at J, leaving 5 bases unmatched. This CDR3 is built from 12 residues. CDR1 is SGHDN, CDR2 FVKESK, per germline. CDR3 region: CASSLQGIQLFF. CDR3 nucleotide sequence: TGTGCCAGCAGCCTACAGGGGATTCAACTGTTTTTT.

The rearrangement links TRBV20-1 to TRBJ2-7; the D is unclear. CDR3 size: 11 residues. Germline V gene sequence: CDR1 DFQATT, CDR2 SNEGSKA (reference sequence). V was trimmed by 2 bases and J by 3 bases, leaving 5 bases between them. The CDR3 sequence is CSARQLYEQYF. CDR3 coding DNA: TGCAGTGCTAGACAGCTCTACGAGCAGTACTTC.

This rearrangement joins TRBV6-5 to TRBJ2-7, with D possibly TRBD1 on 5 matching bases. Germline V gives CDR1 MNHEY, CDR2 SVGAGI. Deletions cut 6 bases from V and 5 bases from J, with 20 bases between. The CDR3 has 15 amino acids. The CDR3: CASREQVTVSNEQYF. CDR3 DNA: TGTGCCAGCAGGGAACAGGTTACCGTAAGTAACGAGCAGTACTTC.

The chain carries TRBV6-5 and TRBJ1-2, with D perhaps matching TRBD1 (6 bases). The CDR3 is made up of 14 amino acids. The V end was cut by 4 bases, the J end by 3 bases, with 12 bases between. Germline V lookup: CDR1 MNHEY, CDR2 SVGAGI. The CDR3 loop is CASSSPRGHYGYTF. The CDR3 DNA reads as TGTGCCAGCAGTTCGCCCAGGGGACACTATGGCTACACCTTC.

This clone was seen a handful of times. The CDR3 nucleotides read TGTGCCAGCAGCCTCGATCTTCAGAGTTCACCCCTCCACTTT. Translation gives CASSLDLQSSPLHF. The chain recombines TRBV7-3 with TRBJ1-6; D gene uncertain. V lost 5 bases and J lost 9, with 14 bases in between. The CDR3 sequence is 14 residues long. Germline V lookup: CDR1 SGHTA, CDR2 FQGTGA.

The V call is TRBV6-1, the J call TRBJ1-2; no reliable D call. Between the trimmed V and J ends, which lost 5 bases and 6 bases, there was a span of 4 bases. Germline V gene lookup returns CDR1 MNHNS and CDR2 SASEGT. The CDR3 is 10 amino acids. Here the CDR3 reads CASSPDGYTF. Here the CDR3 DNA reads TGTGCCAGCAGTCCGGATGGCTACACCTTC.

This clone appeared a few times. The rearrangement uses TRBV18 and TRBJ1-2, with a tentative D call TRBD1 (5 bases). The CDR3 has 17 amino acids. The germline CDR1 and CDR2 sequences are KGHSH and LQKENI. Trimming removed 0 bases from V and 6 bases from J, with 20 bases in between. The CDR3, as DNA: TGTGCCAGCTCACCACCGGAGTTGGGCAGGGTCAGAAATGGCTACACCTTC. This translates into CASSPPELGRVRNGYTF.

The chain has TRBV25-1 and TRBJ2-5; TRBD1 matches 12 bases. Germline V CDR1 and CDR2: MGHDK, SYGVNS. The ends lost 4 bases at V and 5 bases at J; junction bases unmatched: 5. CDR3 size: 15 residues. CDR3 DNA: TGTGCCAGCAGTGCCGGGACAGGGGGCTGGGAGACCCAGTACTTC. Its translation: CASSAGTGGWETQYF.

This chain uses TRBV6-1 with TRBJ2-1; TRBD2 aligns across 13 bases. The CDR3 is made up of 15 amino acids. V gave up 4 bases and J gave up 10 bases; unmatched junction bases: 7. The germline V gene encodes CDR1 MNHNS and CDR2 SASEGT. CDR3 DNA: TGTGCCAGCAGTGTAGGACTAGCGGGGGAGCTCGAGCAGTTCTTC. It encodes CASSVGLAGELEQFF.

This clone has a handful of counts. The chain is built from TRBV9 and TRBJ1-1; D is perhaps TRBD1 (6 bases). Trimming cost V 1 base and J 6 bases, with 7 bases left between them. This CDR3 contains 12 residues. CDR1 SGDLS and CDR2 YYNGEE come from the germline V gene. Written as DNA, the CDR3 is TGTGCCAGCAGCGTAAGGGGGGCTGAAGCTTTCTTT. This encodes CASSVRGAEAFF.

A few counts support this clone. This chain links TRBV27 with TRBJ1-5, with D possibly being TRBD1 (6 bases). The germline gives CDR1 MNHEY, CDR2 SMNVEV (reference sequence). Trimming stripped 4 bases from V and 6 bases from J, with 10 bases between. CDR3 length equals 13 residues. CDR3 coding DNA: TGTGCCAGCAGTTACAGGGACGGTCAGCCCCAGCATTTT. Protein product: CASSYRDGQPQHF.

The chain recombines TRBV29-1 with TRBJ1-2; 10 bases fit TRBD1. The V gene end was trimmed by 4 bases and the J gene end by 6 bases; junction bases not matched to a gene: 8. There are 14 residues in the CDR3. The germline CDR1 and CDR2 sequences are SQVTM and ANQGSEA. CDR3 protein: CSVVVGQGEHGYTF. CDR3 in DNA: TGCAGCGTTGTGGTTGGACAGGGGGAGCATGGCTACACCTTC.

This sequence joins TRBV29-1 and TRBJ1-2; a weak D match, TRBD1 (6 bases). The CDR3 extends over 11 amino acids. V lost 3 bases and J lost 8, with 10 bases in between. Per germline, CDR1 SQVTM and CDR2 ANQGSEA. The CDR3 DNA reads as TGCAGCGTTGACAGGGGCGGCGGCTACACCTTC. As protein: CSVDRGGGYTF.

V usage is TRBV5-4 and J usage is TRBJ1-2, with 8 bases aligning to TRBD1. The CDR3 totals 14 residues. Germline V CDR1 and CDR2: SGHNT, YYREEE (reference sequence). V trimming: 4 bases; J trimming: 2 bases; junction bases outside the gene matches: 4. CDR3 in DNA: TGTGCCAGCAGCGTAGGACAGGGAAACTATGGCTACACCTTC. Translating it yields CASSVGQGNYGYTF.

The V call is TRBV25-1, the J call TRBJ1-5, with D perhaps matching TRBD1 (6 bases). The CDR3 sequence is 13 residues long. The ends were cut back, 4 bases at V and 6 bases at J, with 10 bases in the middle. CDR1 is MGHDK and CDR2 is SYGVNS in the germline V gene. CDR3 bases: TGTGCCAGCAGTGGGGGGGCTGTTCAGCCCCAGCATTTT. Encoded protein: CASSGGAVQPQHF.

This clone showed up just a few times. This chain uses TRBV9 with TRBJ1-6; possibly TRBD1 for D (5 bases). Germline CDR1 and CDR2: SGDLS and YYNGEE. V lost 2 bases, J lost 9 bases, and 12 bases lay in between. The CDR3 spans 14 residues. CDR3 protein: CASSVVGAGSPLHF. The CDR3 DNA reads as TGTGCCAGCAGCGTGGTAGGGGCTGGTTCACCCCTCCACTTT.

This clone occurred a few times. The V gene is TRBV7-8, the J gene TRBJ1-1; D remains ambiguous. Germline V gene lookup returns CDR1 SGHVS and CDR2 FQNEAQ. The CDR3 loop spans 14 amino acids. The V gene lost 6 bases and the J gene lost 0 bases, with 11 bases spanning the gap. This CDR3 is CASSLQFMNTEAFF. In nucleotides, the CDR3 is TGTGCCAGCAGTTTACAGTTCATGAACACTGAAGCTTTCTTT.

V and J are TRBV7-2 and TRBJ1-3; no definite D call. Trimming took 7 bases from V and 2 from J, leaving 15 bases between them. CDR3 length: 15 amino acids. Germline CDR1 is SGHTA and CDR2 is FQGNSA. The DNA of the CDR3 is TGTGCCAGCACATCGCGGGGTGGCGCTGGAAACACCATATATTTT. Translated: CASTSRGGAGNTIYF.